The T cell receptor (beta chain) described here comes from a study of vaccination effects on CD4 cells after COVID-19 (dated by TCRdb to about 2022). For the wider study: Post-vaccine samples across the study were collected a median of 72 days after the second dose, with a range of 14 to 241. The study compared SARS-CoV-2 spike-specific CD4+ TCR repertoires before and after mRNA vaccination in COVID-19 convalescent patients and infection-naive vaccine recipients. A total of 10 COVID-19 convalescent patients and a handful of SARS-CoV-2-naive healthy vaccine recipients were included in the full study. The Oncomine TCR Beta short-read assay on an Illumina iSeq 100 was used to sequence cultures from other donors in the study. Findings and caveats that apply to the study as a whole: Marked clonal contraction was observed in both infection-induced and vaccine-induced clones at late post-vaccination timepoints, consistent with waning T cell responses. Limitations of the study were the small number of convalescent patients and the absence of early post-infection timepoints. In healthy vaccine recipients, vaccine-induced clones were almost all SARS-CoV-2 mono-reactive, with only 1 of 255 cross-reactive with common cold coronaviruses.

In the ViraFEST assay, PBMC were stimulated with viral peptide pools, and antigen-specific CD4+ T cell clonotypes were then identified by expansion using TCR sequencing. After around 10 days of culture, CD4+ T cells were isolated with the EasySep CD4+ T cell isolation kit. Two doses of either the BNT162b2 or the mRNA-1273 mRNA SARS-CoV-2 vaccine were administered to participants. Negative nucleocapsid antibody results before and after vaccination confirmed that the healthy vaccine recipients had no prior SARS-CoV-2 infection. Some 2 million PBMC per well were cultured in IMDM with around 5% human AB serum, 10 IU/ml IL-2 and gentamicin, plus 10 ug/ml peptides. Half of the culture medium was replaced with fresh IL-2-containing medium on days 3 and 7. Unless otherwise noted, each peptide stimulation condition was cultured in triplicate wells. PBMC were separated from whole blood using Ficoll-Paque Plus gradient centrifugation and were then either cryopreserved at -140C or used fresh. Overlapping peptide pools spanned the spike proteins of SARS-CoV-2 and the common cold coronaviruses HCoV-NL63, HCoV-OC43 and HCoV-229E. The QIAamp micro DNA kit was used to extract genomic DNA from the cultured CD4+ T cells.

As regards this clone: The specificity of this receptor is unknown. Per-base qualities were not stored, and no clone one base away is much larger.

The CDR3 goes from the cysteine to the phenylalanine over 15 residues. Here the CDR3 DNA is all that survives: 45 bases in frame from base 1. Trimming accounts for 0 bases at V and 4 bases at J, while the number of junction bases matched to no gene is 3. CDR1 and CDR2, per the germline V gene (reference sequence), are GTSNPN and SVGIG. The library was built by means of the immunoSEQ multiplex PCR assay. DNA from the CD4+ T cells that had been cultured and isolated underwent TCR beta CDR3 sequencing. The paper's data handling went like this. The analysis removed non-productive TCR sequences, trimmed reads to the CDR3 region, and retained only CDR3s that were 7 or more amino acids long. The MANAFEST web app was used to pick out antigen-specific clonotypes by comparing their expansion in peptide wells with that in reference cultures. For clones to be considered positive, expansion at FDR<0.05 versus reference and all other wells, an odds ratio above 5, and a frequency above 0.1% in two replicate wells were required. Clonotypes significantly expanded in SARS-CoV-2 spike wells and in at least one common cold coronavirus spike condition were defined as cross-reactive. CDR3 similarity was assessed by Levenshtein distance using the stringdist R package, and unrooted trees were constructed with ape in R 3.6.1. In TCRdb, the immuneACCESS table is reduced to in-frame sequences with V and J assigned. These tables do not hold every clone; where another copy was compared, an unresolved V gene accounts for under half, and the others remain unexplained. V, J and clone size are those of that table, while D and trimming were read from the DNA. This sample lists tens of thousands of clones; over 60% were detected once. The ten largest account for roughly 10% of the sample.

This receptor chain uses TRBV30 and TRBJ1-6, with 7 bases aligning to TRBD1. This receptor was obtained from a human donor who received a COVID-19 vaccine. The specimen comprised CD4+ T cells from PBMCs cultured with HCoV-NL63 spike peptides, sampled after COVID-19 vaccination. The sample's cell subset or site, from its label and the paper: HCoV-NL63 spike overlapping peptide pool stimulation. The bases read TGTGCCTGGAGTGTAAAGGGGGCTTATAATTCACCCCTCCACTTT. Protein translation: CAWSVKGAYNSPLHF.